This T cell receptor (beta chain) was recovered during a study of cytomegalovirus exposure and HLA in healthy donors. Study-wide points: In a later analysis, most CMV-associated TCR beta chains appeared HLA-restricted.

As concerns this clone: The antigen is not known.

Researchers ran the PCR with 60 Vbeta and 13 Jbeta primers. In the authors' workflow: The count from a later analysis was 60 million to 85 million unique TCR beta chains, roughly 11 million of them shared. The table came from immunoSEQ multiplex PCR; TCRdb's copy has only in-frame clones and leaves some out. V and J calls and clone size are copied from that table; D and trimming were computed from the DNA. The sample yields roughly 45,000 clones, around three quarters seen once. CDR3 size: 14 residues. Per germline, CDR1 GTSNPN and CDR2 SVGIG (reference sequence). Germline trimming cut 2 bases from V and 6 bases from J; bases unmatched to any gene: 5.

Material: PBMCs. V is TRBV30 and J is TRBJ2-1, with TRBD2 identical over 9 bases. The receptor was isolated from a young man in good health and CMV-seronegative. Here the CDR3 DNA reads TGTGCCTGGAGTCTGATAGCGGGAGTCAATGAGCAGTTCTTC. Translated: CAWSLIAGVNEQFF.